This T cell receptor (beta chain) was retrieved from a study of blood T cell repertoires in COVID-19. Only a few counts were recorded for this clone. This CDR3 comprises 16 residues. Libraries were prepared by immunoSEQ multiplex PCR; TCRdb keeps only in-frame clonotypes and omits some of them. This sample has 150,000 to 200,000 clones, with about 84% found just once. This TCR came from an older person with COVID-19, enrolled during active disease. The chain is built from TRBV21-1 and TRBJ1-2; the table's TRBD1 call for D was not verified on the DNA. TRBV21-1 has pseudogene status. The source material was peripheral blood. The chain's CDR3 is CASSKVEGAIARGYTF. The CDR3 nucleotides are TGTGCCAGCAGCAAAGTAGAGGGGGCGATCGCTCGGGGCTACACCTTC.